This T cell receptor beta chain is drawn from a study of CD8 T cells in ankylosing spondylitis. Points from the study as a whole: Disease-linked clones were reportedly significantly enriched in matched ankylosing spondylitis synovial fluid. A CD8+ phenotype characterized the disease-linked clones, which were relatively rare in peripheral blood. There was a TCR beta motif, made of several highly homologous variants, that appeared characteristic of ankylosing spondylitis blood. There were earlier reports of some motif variants in reactive arthritis synovial fluid and blood.

Germline CDR1 SGHTA, CDR2 FQGNSA. The CDR3 is 13 residues long. V lost 5 bases and J lost 0, with 7 bases in between. Library preparation for TCR beta used quantitative 5'-RACE with molecular barcodes. TCRdb reanalysed the 5' RACE reads using MiXCR and keeps one entry per CDR3 protein. The top ten hold almost 7% of the sample, which has a few hundred thousand distinct CDR3 sequences, about 13% seen once. Many counts were recorded for this clonotype. The antigen is unknown. Sequenced input: blood, either unsorted or a sorted T cell fraction (not recorded which). This sequence was found in a male donor with ankylosing spondylitis. The genes are TRBV7-2 and TRBJ1-1, with unresolved D. The CDR3 nucleotides are TGTGCCAGCAGCCCCTGGATGAACACTGAAGCTTTCTTT. Its protein is CASSPWMNTEAFF. Based on the CDR3 plus reference TRBV7-2 and TRBJ1-1, the full variable domain is GAGVSQSPSNKVTEKGKDVELRCDPISGHTALYWYRQSLGQGLEFLIYFQGNSAPDKSGLPSDRFSAERTGGSVSTLTIQRTQQEDSAVYLCASSPWMNTEAFFGQGTRLTVV.